Shown below are 32 T cell receptor beta chains from a single sample sequenced in a study of human T cells and chemical hapten exposure. Using its own MiXCR run on the RACE reads, TCRdb lists one record per CDR3 protein. This table has about 94,000 distinct CDR3 sequences, approximately 9.3% appearing once. The time point denotes: patch test 2, 6 weeks after DPC sensitization. The sample's treatment: therapeutic diphenylcyclopropenone sensitization with weekly scalp DPC. The sample in question was whole blood, obtained in connection with sensitization to the hapten diphenylcyclopropenone (DPC). Source of these receptors: a woman aged 40 to 49 with alopecia areata. Some clones in this sample may be carry-over from other donors' samples.

This clonotype occurred many times. The chain links TRBV7-9 to TRBJ2-3, with TRBD2 as a possible D gene (5 bases). The CDR3 extends over 14 amino acids. Germline-derived CDR1 and CDR2 are SEHNR and FQNEAQ (reference sequence). Trimming left V 5 bases short and J 4 bases short, with 13 bases between. The CDR3 nucleotides are TGTGCCAGCAGCACGGAAGGGAGAGCAGATACGCAGTATTTT. It translates to CASSTEGRADTQYF.

This clonotype was seen ten or more times. The chain links TRBV11-3 to TRBJ2-5; D remains ambiguous. The CDR3 loop spans 13 amino acids. Looked up from germline, CDR1 is SGHNT and CDR2 is YENEEA. V was pared by 5 bases and J by 5 bases, with 12 bases between. The CDR3 coding sequence is TGTGCCAGCAGCCCCATCCCACGGGAGACCCAGTACTTC. Translated: CASSPIPRETQYF.

The rearrangement joins TRBV12-3 or TRBV12-4 to TRBJ1-5; maybe TRBD1 (6 bases). The CDR3 covers 14 residues. Trimming pared 1 base from V and 6 bases from J, leaving 10 bases between. The CDR3 loop reads CASSLDRGVQPQHF. The CDR3 DNA is TGTGCCAGCAGTTTAGATAGGGGGGTTCAGCCCCAGCATTTT.

This clonotype appeared many times. The rearrangement joins TRBV28 to TRBJ2-2, with TRBD2 matching over 10 bases. The germline CDR1 and CDR2 sequences are MDHEN and SYDVKM. With V trimmed by 11 bases and J by 7 bases, 13 bases remained unmatched. The CDR3 contains 15 residues. CDR3 bases: TGTGCCGTACTAGCGGGAACTGGGCTCGGCGGGGAGCTGTTTTTT. Its translation: CAVLAGTGLGGELFF.

To note about this clonotype: A much larger clone lies one base from this, so it may be a read error. The chain couples TRBV20-1 to TRBJ2-7, with D possibly being TRBD2 (6 bases). The V end lost 0 bases, the J end lost 3 bases, and 15 bases lay between the germline ends. Germline V gene sequence: CDR1 DFQATT, CDR2 SNEGSKA (reference sequence). The CDR3 consists of 15 residues. In DNA form, the CDR3 reads TGCAGTGCTAGAGAGCTAGCGCGAGGCCACTACGAGCAGTACTTC. Encoded protein: CSARELARGHYEQYF.

Only one count was recorded for this clonotype. The chain carries TRBV29-1 and TRBJ2-1; D perhaps matches TRBD2 (6 bases). The V gene lost 3 bases and the J gene lost 8 bases, with 11 bases spanning the gap. The CDR3 is 12 residues long. Germline-derived CDR1 and CDR2 are SQVTM and ANQGSEA. CDR3 DNA sequence: TGCAGCGTTGAGGGCAGCGGGCATGAGCAGTTCTTC. As protein: CSVEGSGHEQFF.

This clonotype has at least ten counts. The gene calls are TRBV20-1 and TRBJ1-3, with D possibly matching TRBD1 (5 bases). The CDR3 contains 15 residues. Trimming cost V 0 bases and J 7 bases, with 16 bases left between them. Germline V gives CDR1 DFQATT, CDR2 SNEGSKA (reference sequence). Here the CDR3 reads CSARDVTGLGNTIYF. CDR3 coding DNA: TGCAGTGCTAGAGATGTGACGGGGCTCGGTAACACCATATATTTT.

This clonotype has ten or more counts. V is TRBV27 and J is TRBJ2-7; unclear D gene. The CDR3 is made up of 13 amino acids. Germline V gives CDR1 MNHEY, CDR2 SMNVEV (reference sequence). V lost 3 bases, J lost 0 bases, and 6 bases lay in between. For the CDR3, the DNA is TGTGCCAGCAGTTTCGTACCCTCCTACGAGCAGTACTTC. Translating gives CASSFVPSYEQYF.

This clonotype was seen many times. The chain joins TRBV5-5 to TRBJ1-2, with 12 bases matching TRBD1. The CDR3 length is 15 residues. Germline values: CDR1 SGHKS, CDR2 YYEKEE (reference sequence). The junction had 9 bases not matched to a gene; V was cut back by 5 bases and J by 7 bases. This CDR3 is CASRYPGQGAAGYTF. The DNA for the CDR3 is TGTGCCAGCAGGTATCCGGGACAGGGGGCTGCTGGCTACACCTTC.

This clonotype was counted at least ten times. This sequence joins TRBV28 and TRBJ1-3; D is unclear. Trimming stripped 5 bases from V and 0 bases from J, with 2 bases between. This CDR3 comprises 12 residues. In germline, CDR1 is MDHEN, CDR2 SYDVKM. The CDR3 nucleotides are TGTGCCAGCAGTATCTCTGGAAACACCATATATTTT. The encoded protein is CASSISGNTIYF. The entire variable domain, with the rest obtained from reference TRBV28 and TRBJ1-3, is as follows: DVKVTQSSRYLVKRTGEKVFLECVQDMDHENMFWYRQDPGLGLRLIYFSYDVKMKEKGDIPEGYSVSREKKERFSLILESASTNQTSMYLCASSISGNTIYFGEGSWLTVV.

This clonotype was counted only a few times. The rearrangement uses TRBV27 and TRBJ2-7; D might be TRBD2 (5 bases). Trimming stripped 3 bases from V and 7 bases from J, with 13 bases between. This CDR3 contains 13 residues. Germline lookup yields CDR1 MNHEY and CDR2 SMNVEV (reference sequence). The CDR3 spells CASSFLSRGEQYF. In DNA, the CDR3 is TGTGCCAGCAGTTTCCTCTCCCGAGGGGAGCAGTACTTC.

This clonotype was detected only a few times. The V and J genes are TRBV5-5 and TRBJ1-5, with D perhaps matching TRBD1 (5 bases). Trimming took off 4 bases at V and 5 bases at J, with 16 bases between the two ends. CDR1 and CDR2 (germline): SGHKS, YYEKEE (reference sequence). This CDR3 comprises 15 residues. The CDR3 protein is CASSAGPRGDQPQHF. As DNA, the CDR3 is TGTGCCAGCAGCGCCGGGCCAAGAGGGGATCAGCCCCAGCATTTT. The variable domain in full, completed from reference TRBV5-5 and TRBJ1-5, reads DAGVTQSPTHLIKTRGQQVTLRCSPISGHKSVSWYQQVLGQGPQFIFQYYEKEERGRGNFPDRFSARQFPNYSSELNVNALLLGDSALYLCASSAGPRGDQPQHFGDGTRLSIL.

The chain links TRBV12-3 or TRBV12-4 to TRBJ2-7; TRBD2 agrees at 9 bases. This CDR3 region has 15 residues. J gave up 6 bases and V 3 bases, and 9 bases lay outside the gene matches. The CDR3 DNA reads as TGTGCCAGCAGTTTTGGGCGGGAGGGCCCAGTCGAGCAGTACTTC. Translation gives CASSFGREGPVEQYF.

This chain joins TRBV12-3 or TRBV12-4 and TRBJ2-3; 10 bases fit TRBD2. The V segment lost 6 bases and the J segment 1 base; nucleotides outside the gene matches: 4. This CDR3 has 15 amino acids. This CDR3 is CASSYTSGGTDTQYF. CDR3 coding DNA: TGTGCCAGCAGCTATACTAGCGGGGGCACAGATACGCAGTATTTT.

This clonotype was found many times. This rearrangement joins TRBV7-2 to TRBJ1-1; no definite D call. The CDR3 has 12 residues. The V gene's germline CDR1 is SGHTA and CDR2 FQGNSA. Trimming took off 3 bases at V and 7 bases at J, with 9 bases between the two ends. CDR3 in DNA: TGTGCCAGCAGCTTTGAGGTGGGTGAAGCTTTCTTT. This sequence encodes CASSFEVGEAFF.

V and J are TRBV12-3 or TRBV12-4 and TRBJ1-2; 10 bases line up with TRBD1. Trimming at V came to 3 bases and at J to 7 bases, leaving 2 bases not matched to a gene. The CDR3 extends over 13 amino acids. CDR3 amino acids: CASSFGTGAGYTF. DNA for the CDR3: TGTGCCAGCAGTTTCGGGACAGGGGCTGGCTACACCTTC.

This clonotype was observed many times. This chain uses TRBV29-1 with TRBJ2-5, with 8 bases lining up with TRBD1. The junction had 10 bases not matched to a gene; V was cut back by 7 bases and J by 6 bases. Germline assignment: CDR1 SQVTM and CDR2 ANQGSEA. The CDR3 is made up of 13 amino acids. CDR3 DNA: TGCAGCGCAGACCTGGGACAGGCAAAGACCCAGTACTTC. This gives the protein CSADLGQAKTQYF.

This clonotype has more than one count but fewer than ten. This chain uses TRBV20-1 with TRBJ2-7; D is possibly TRBD1 (6 bases). V gave up 0 bases and J gave up 9 bases, with 15 bases separating them. Per the germline V gene, CDR1 is DFQATT and CDR2 is SNEGSKA (reference sequence). This CDR3 is 13 amino acids long. The CDR3 sequence is CSARDPTGLGQYF. The CDR3 nucleotides read TGCAGTGCTAGAGACCCTACAGGGCTTGGGCAGTACTTC.

This clonotype turned up a few times. The gene calls are TRBV18 and TRBJ1-1; 11 nucleotides line up with TRBD1. The CDR3 is made up of 17 amino acids. The V gene end was trimmed by 3 bases and the J gene end by 2 bases; junction bases not matched to a gene: 8. Per germline, CDR1 KGHSH and CDR2 LQKENI. The CDR3 loop is CASSPRGTGGLNTEAFF. The CDR3 DNA sequence: TGTGCCAGCTCACCGCGAGGGACAGGGGGGTTAAACACTGAAGCTTTCTTT.

This clonotype was counted between two and nine times. The rearrangement links TRBV2 to TRBJ2-1; 8 bases line up with TRBD2. CDR1 and CDR2 (germline): SNHLY, FYNNEI. Trimming at V came to 6 bases and at J to 5 bases, leaving 3 bases not matched to a gene. The CDR3 is 13 residues long. DNA for the CDR3: TGTGCCAGCAGACTAGCGGACCACAATGAGCAGTTCTTC. This encodes CASRLADHNEQFF.

The chain is built from TRBV27 and TRBJ1-5; D is unclear. The CDR3 spans 14 residues. Looked up from germline, CDR1 is MNHEY and CDR2 is SMNVEV (reference sequence). V lost 2 bases to trimming and J lost 0 bases, with 5 bases between them. This CDR3 reads CASSLRLSNQPQHF. DNA for the CDR3: TGTGCCAGCAGTTTAAGGCTTAGCAATCAGCCCCAGCATTTT.

V is TRBV7-6 and J is TRBJ2-3, with D perhaps matching TRBD2 (6 bases). CDR1 is SGHVS, CDR2 FNYEAQ, per germline. The CDR3 loop spans 14 amino acids. V was trimmed by 3 bases and J by 2 bases, leaving 9 bases between them. The CDR3 DNA reads TGTGCCAGCAGCTTGGGACTCCACACAGATACGCAGTATTTT. This encodes CASSLGLHTDTQYF.

This clonotype was seen ten or more times. The chain uses TRBV29-1 and TRBJ2-3; a possible D gene is TRBD1 (5 bases). Looked up from germline, CDR1 is SQVTM and CDR2 is ANQGSEA. The length of the CDR3 is 12 residues. The ends were cut back, 2 bases at V and 4 bases at J, with 7 bases in the middle. CDR3: CSVERGPDTQYF. CDR3 DNA sequence: TGCAGCGTTGAAAGGGGCCCAGATACGCAGTATTTT.

The sample holds many counts of this clonotype. The J gene is TRBJ1-2, the V gene TRBV29-1, with D perhaps matching TRBD1 (6 bases). Trimming stripped 2 bases from V and 2 bases from J, with 9 bases between. The germline CDR1 and CDR2 sequences are SQVTM and ANQGSEA. This CDR3 comprises 13 residues. The CDR3 loop is CSVEKDRNYGYTF. For the CDR3, the DNA is TGCAGCGTTGAAAAAGACAGGAACTATGGCTACACCTTC. Full variable domain (outside the CDR3, taken from reference TRBV29-1 and TRBJ1-2): SAVISQKPSRDICQRGTSLTIQCQVDSQVTMMFWYRQQPGQSLTLIATANQGSEATYESGFVIDKFPISRPNLTFSTLTVSNMSPEDSSIYLCSVEKDRNYGYTFGSGTRLTVV.

This chain joins TRBV6-2 or TRBV6-3 and TRBJ2-3; 8 bases match TRBD2. The CDR3 contains 12 residues. Losses at the gene ends were 4 bases for V and 10 bases for J; bases not matched to a gene: 4. The germline V gene has CDR1 MNHEY and CDR2 SVGEGT. This chain's CDR3 is CASSSLLAAQYF. CDR3 bases: TGTGCCAGCAGTTCCCTACTAGCGGCGCAGTATTTT.

Ten or more counts support this clonotype. The V gene is TRBV6-1, the J gene TRBJ1-1, with D possibly being TRBD1 (5 bases). Germline V gene lookup returns CDR1 MNHNS and CDR2 SASEGT. CDR3 length: 13 residues. Trimming left V 1 base short and J 11 bases short, with 14 bases between. CDR3 coding DNA: TGTGCCAGCAGTGAAGGCTTAGGGGAGAAGGCTTTCTTT. Translated, it gives CASSEGLGEKAFF.

This clonotype was counted many times. Here the CDR3 reads CASSPTSGRALQSYNEQFF. The CDR3 nucleotides read TGTGCCAGCTCACCGACTAGCGGGAGGGCCTTGCAGTCCTACAATGAGCAGTTCTTC. V usage is TRBV18 and J usage is TRBJ2-1, with 14 bases matching TRBD2. The CDR3 covers 19 residues. Germline-derived CDR1 and CDR2 are KGHSH and LQKENI. V was pared by 3 bases and J by 1 base, with 8 bases of the junction left unmatched.

Only a few counts were recorded for this clonotype. V is TRBV11-3 and J is TRBJ2-1, with D possibly TRBD2 on 6 matching bases. The CDR3 sequence is 14 residues long. V gave up 4 bases and J gave up 2 bases, with 9 bases separating them. Looked up from germline, CDR1 is SGHNT and CDR2 is YENEEA. CDR3 in DNA: TGTGCCAGCAGCTCCGAGCGGGCCTACAATGAGCAGTTCTTC. This gives the protein CASSSERAYNEQFF.

This clonotype was recorded many times. This chain uses TRBV7-6 with TRBJ1-1; 10 nucleotides agree with TRBD1. CDR1 is SGHVS, CDR2 FNYEAQ, per germline. CDR3 length equals 16 residues. V gave up 3 bases and J gave up 3 bases; unmatched junction bases: 7. The CDR3 nucleotides are TGTGCCAGCAGCTTCGCCACCGGGACAGGGGACACTGAAGCTTTCTTT. This translates into CASSFATGTGDTEAFF.

V is TRBV4-3 and J is TRBJ2-7, with 8 nucleotides matching TRBD2. Germline-derived CDR1 and CDR2 are LGHNA and YSLEER. Trimming cost V 0 bases and J 1 base; bases outside gene matches: 8. CDR3 length equals 17 residues. The CDR3 reads CASSQDPAGGLSYEQYF. The CDR3, as DNA: TGCGCCAGCAGCCAAGACCCCGCGGGGGGCCTTTCCTACGAGCAGTACTTC.

In its sample, this clonotype was seen many times. The chain employs TRBV3-1 and TRBJ2-1; either TRBD1 or TRBD2 may supply D (6 bases each). This CDR3 comprises 15 residues. Between the trimmed V and J ends, which lost 6 bases and 3 bases, there was a span of 15 bases. Germline V gives CDR1 LGHDT, CDR2 YNNKEL (reference sequence). The CDR3 nucleotides are TGTGCCAGCAGACCCAGCGGAGGGGGCTACAATGAGCAGTTCTTC. Translation gives CASRPSGGGYNEQFF.

This clonotype was found a few times. V is TRBV10-3 and J is TRBJ1-5; TRBD1 matches 7 bases. V shed 0 bases and J 3 bases; nucleotides not matched to a gene: 5. Germline lookup yields CDR1 ENHRY and CDR2 SYGVKD. The CDR3 spans 16 residues. In DNA form, the CDR3 reads TGTGCCATCAGTGAGTCAAGGACAGGTTTCAATCAGCCCCAGCATTTT. As protein: CAISESRTGFNQPQHF.